Below are 22 T cell receptor beta chains sequenced from a single sample in a study of cytomegalovirus exposure and HLA in healthy donors (dated by TCRdb to the late 2010s). Library generation was performed with the immunoSEQ multiplex PCR assay. The multiplex PCR relied on a mix of 60 forward primers for TCR Vbeta segments and 13 reverse primers for TCR Jbeta segments. TCRdb holds this immuneACCESS table with in-frame rearrangements only. Some clones are missing; in checked studies, unresolved V genes explain under half, and the rest has no known cause. The sample includes approximately 150,000 clones, with more than 75% observed a single time. Around 15% of the sample goes to the ten largest clones. The material sequenced was PBMCs. The receptors come from a woman between 40 and 55 years old in good health and CMV-seronegative.

This clone was recorded a few times. V gene TRBV6-6 combines with J gene TRBJ2-7; a weak D match, TRBD1 (6 bases). V lost 7 bases and J 4 bases, leaving 20 bases between the germline ends. Germline V gives CDR1 MNHNY, CDR2 SVGAGI (reference sequence). The length of the CDR3 is 15 residues. CDR3: CASIVGPGDTYEQYF. The CDR3 region has the DNA TGTGCCAGCATCGTAGGGCCCGGGGACACATACGAGCAGTACTTC.

The rearrangement joins TRBV6-5 to TRBJ1-1, with a weak D call TRBD1 (5 bases). Germline V CDR1 and CDR2: MNHEY, SVGAGI. The germline V and J ends were trimmed by 7 bases and 0 bases, with 15 bases remaining between them. This CDR3 spans 15 amino acids. In DNA, the CDR3 is TGTGCCAGCACGCGCGGGGGTTGGGTGAACACTGAAGCTTTCTTT. Translated: CASTRGGWVNTEAFF.

This clone came up once. The rearrangement links TRBV2 to TRBJ1-1; 8 bases are a match to TRBD1. V shed 4 bases, J shed 7 bases, and the junction held 2 bases outside the gene matches. The CDR3 totals 12 residues. The germline gives CDR1 SNHLY, CDR2 FYNNEI. The CDR3 DNA sequence: TGTGCCAGCAGTGGACAGGGGAATGAAGCTTTCTTT. Translating gives CASSGQGNEAFF.

The chain is built from TRBV27 and TRBJ1-4; tentative D call: TRBD1 (5 bases). Per the germline V gene, CDR1 is MNHEY and CDR2 is SMNVEV (reference sequence). Trimming cost V 2 bases and J 2 bases, with 6 bases left between them. There are 14 residues in the CDR3. The CDR3 DNA is TGTGCCAGCAGTTTACGGGGGACTAATGAAAAACTGTTTTTT. Its translation: CASSLRGTNEKLFF.

This clone was counted between two and nine times. V usage is TRBV11-3 and J usage is TRBJ2-7; 7 nucleotides line up with TRBD1. CDR1 is SGHNT and CDR2 is YENEEA in the germline V gene. The CDR3 covers 14 residues. The V segment lost 5 bases and the J segment 8 bases; nucleotides outside the gene matches: 12. In DNA form, the CDR3 reads TGTGCCAGCAGCGGTGAGGGGGCGCAAAGTCAGCAGTACTTC. Its protein is CASSGEGAQSQQYF.

This sequence joins TRBV11-1 and TRBJ1-2; no firm D call. The CDR3 loop spans 13 amino acids. V lost 4 bases and J 8 bases, leaving 14 bases between the germline ends. The germline V gene encodes CDR1 SGHAT and CDR2 FQDESV (reference sequence). The chain's CDR3 is CASSYLRREGYTF. The CDR3 DNA reads as TGTGCCAGCAGCTATCTACGCCGAGAGGGCTACACCTTC.

The V gene is TRBV7-9, the J gene TRBJ1-2; D is unclear. CDR1 is SEHNR, CDR2 FQNEAQ, per germline (reference sequence). The CDR3 loop spans 14 amino acids. The V end was cut by 4 bases, the J end by 6 bases, with 15 bases between. CDR3 nucleotide sequence: TGTGCCAGCAGCTGGTCGGGTGGTGGAGATGGCTACACCTTC. Amino acids: CASSWSGGGDGYTF.

V gene TRBV11-3 combines with J gene TRBJ2-1; 7 bases align to TRBD1. V shed 0 bases, J shed 8 bases, and the junction held 7 bases outside the gene matches. The CDR3 totals 15 residues. Germline-derived CDR1 and CDR2 are SGHNT and YENEEA. The CDR3 DNA is TGTGCCAGCAGCTTAGAAGGGGGCACAGGGTATGAGCAGTTCTTC. Translated, it gives CASSLEGGTGYEQFF.

J is TRBJ2-3 and V is TRBV2; 8 nucleotides match TRBD2. The V gene's germline CDR1 is SNHLY and CDR2 FYNNEI. V dropped 6 bases and J dropped 0; count of bases not matched to a gene: 2. The CDR3 covers 14 residues. The CDR3 region is CASSRLASTDTQYF. CDR3 DNA: TGTGCCAGCAGCCGACTAGCGAGCACAGATACGCAGTATTTT. Based on the CDR3 plus reference TRBV2 and TRBJ2-3, the full variable domain is EPEVTQTPSHQVTQMGQEVILRCVPISNHLYFYWYRQILGQKVEFLVSFYNNEISEKSEIFDDQFSVERPDGSNFTLKIRSTKLEDSAMYFCASSRLASTDTQYFGPGTRLTVL.

The rearrangement links TRBV2 to TRBJ1-5, with D possibly matching TRBD1 (6 bases). The length of the CDR3 is 13 residues. Deletions cut 3 bases from V and 5 bases from J, with 8 bases between. In germline, CDR1 is SNHLY, CDR2 FYNNEI. The CDR3 reads CASSEGAYQPQHF. The CDR3 DNA reads as TGTGCCAGCAGTGAGGGGGCCTATCAGCCCCAGCATTTT.

The genes are TRBV27 and TRBJ2-7; 9 bases match TRBD1. V gave up 4 bases and J gave up 3 bases; unmatched junction bases: 7. CDR3 length: 15 residues. Germline V gives CDR1 MNHEY, CDR2 SMNVEV (reference sequence). CDR3 protein: CASSWGQGGFYEQYF. The CDR3 DNA reads TGTGCCAGCAGTTGGGGACAGGGAGGGTTCTACGAGCAGTACTTC.

The chain combines TRBV28 with TRBJ1-3; no clear D. The CDR3 extends over 16 amino acids. Trimming left V 3 bases short and J 0 bases short, with 12 bases between. The germline V gene encodes CDR1 MDHEN and CDR2 SYDVKM. The CDR3 DNA sequence: TGTGCCAGCAGTTTTCGCGGCCTGAGCTCTGGAAACACCATATATTTT. This gives the protein CASSFRGLSSGNTIYF.

The V gene is TRBV11-1, the J gene TRBJ2-3; 7 bases are shared with TRBD2. The CDR3 spans 12 residues. V dropped 6 bases and J dropped 6; count of bases not matched to a gene: 3. Germline values: CDR1 SGHAT, CDR2 FQDESV (reference sequence). The CDR3 sequence: CASRTSMDTQYF. The DNA for the CDR3 is TGTGCCAGCAGGACTAGCATGGATACGCAGTATTTT.

The chain links TRBV11-3 to TRBJ2-5; D uncertain. This CDR3 has 15 amino acids. Trimming removed 0 bases from V and 4 bases from J, with 12 bases in between. The V gene's germline CDR1 is SGHNT and CDR2 YENEEA. CDR3: CASSLDSRSGETQYF. The CDR3 nucleotides are TGTGCCAGCAGCTTAGATTCCAGGTCAGGAGAGACCCAGTACTTC. Based on the CDR3 plus reference TRBV11-3 and TRBJ2-5, the full variable domain is EAGVVQSPRYKIIEKKQPVAFWCNPISGHNTLYWYLQNLGQGPELLIRYENEEAVDDSQLPKDRFSAERLKGVDSTLKIQPAELGDSAVYLCASSLDSRSGETQYFGPGTRLLVL.

The genes are TRBV19 and TRBJ1-2, with D possibly TRBD1 on 6 matching bases. Per germline, CDR1 LNHDA and CDR2 SQIVND (reference sequence). Trimming stripped 3 bases from V and 4 bases from J, with 12 bases between. This CDR3 region has 14 residues. CDR3 coding DNA: TGTGCCAGTAGTATGGCCGGCAGGGGCTATGGCTACACCTTC. Encoded protein: CASSMAGRGYGYTF.

This sequence joins TRBV5-1 and TRBJ2-3; TRBD1 matches 7 bases. The CDR3 extends over 15 amino acids. Germline V gives CDR1 SGHRS, CDR2 YFSETQ. With 4 bases clipped from V and 1 base from J, the junction kept 6 bases outside the gene matches. CDR3 in amino acids: CASSPQGRGTDTQYF. The DNA for the CDR3 is TGCGCCAGCAGCCCACAGGGGAGAGGCACAGATACGCAGTATTTT.

The chain couples TRBV7-9 to TRBJ2-3; D might be TRBD1 (5 bases). V was clipped by 5 bases and J by 4 bases, with 10 bases between them. The CDR3 is 13 amino acids. Looked up from germline, CDR1 is SEHNR and CDR2 is FQNEAQ (reference sequence). The CDR3 DNA reads as TGTGCCAGCAGCCGGACACCTGCAGATACGCAGTATTTT. Translating it yields CASSRTPADTQYF.

To note about this clone: Different DNA sequences within this sample yield the same CDR3. The chain has TRBV20-1 and TRBJ2-5, with D possibly TRBD2 on 5 matching bases. The CDR3 spans 10 residues. V lost 5 bases to trimming and J lost 5 bases, with 6 bases between them. Germline V lookup: CDR1 DFQATT, CDR2 SNEGSKA (reference sequence). CDR3 in DNA: TGCAGTGCTTCGGGGGAGACCCAGTACTTC. The encoded protein is CSASGETQYF.

V gene TRBV27 combines with J gene TRBJ1-2; perhaps TRBD1 as D (6 bases). V lost 4 bases and J 4 bases, leaving 19 bases between the germline ends. The CDR3 sequence is 16 residues long. Germline CDR1 reads MNHEY; CDR2 reads SMNVEV (reference sequence). The CDR3 protein is CASSSLRQAPFYGYTF. The DNA for the CDR3 is TGTGCCAGCAGTTCTTTAAGACAGGCGCCTTTCTATGGCTACACCTTC.

V gene TRBV27 combines with J gene TRBJ2-1, with TRBD2 matching 7 bases. The CDR3 is made up of 17 amino acids. Germline V gene sequence: CDR1 MNHEY, CDR2 SMNVEV (reference sequence). V lost 3 bases to trimming and J lost 5 bases; unmatched junction nucleotides: 13. Here the CDR3 reads CASSFTPASGANNEQFF. In nucleotides, the CDR3 is TGTGCCAGCAGTTTCACCCCCGCTAGCGGTGCGAACAATGAGCAGTTCTTC.

The chain carries TRBV13 and TRBJ2-5; D is possibly TRBD2 (5 bases). Trimming stripped 5 bases from V and 1 base from J, with 17 bases between. Germline CDR1 reads PRHDT; CDR2 reads FYEKMQ (reference sequence). There are 16 residues in the CDR3. This chain's CDR3 is CASSIRARAPQETQYF. The CDR3 DNA reads as TGTGCCAGCAGCATCCGAGCGAGGGCCCCCCAAGAGACCCAGTACTTC.

This clone showed up just once. The chain links TRBV5-1 to TRBJ1-1; tentative D call: TRBD1 (5 bases). CDR1 and CDR2 from the germline V gene are SGHRS and YFSETQ. There are 15 residues in the CDR3. With 3 bases removed from V and 5 bases from J, the gap between germline ends came to 17 bases. Written as DNA, the CDR3 is TGCGCCAGCAGCTCGAGCCAGACAGTTGGGACTGAAGCTTTCTTT. Protein: CASSSSQTVGTEAFF.